The clone carrying this T cell receptor (beta chain) was found once. What it binds is not known. PCR was performed using 60 Vbeta and 13 Jbeta primers. Clones were sequenced by immunoSEQ multiplex PCR, and TCRdb holds only the in-frame ones, with some missing. The repertoire holds under 200,000 clones, with about 85% as singletons. This entry comes from a study of cytomegalovirus exposure and HLA in healthy donors. Across the study: Of the donors genotyped, approximately 400 in all, over 80% fell in the Caucasian-associated ancestry cluster. Overall study findings and caveats: Reports indicated that the classifier achieved high specificity and sensitivity in diagnosing cytomegalovirus status. The authors later found TCR association rates varying by HLA locus, with DRB1 most and HLA-C fewest.

The junction had 6 bases not matched to a gene; V was cut back by 3 bases and J by 4 bases. Germline values: CDR1 SEHNR, CDR2 FQNEAQ (reference sequence). This CDR3 is 15 amino acids long. Healthy donors of bone marrow made up the group. This clonotype originated in a boy aged 2 to 10 in good health and CMV-seronegative. The chain recombines TRBV7-9 with TRBJ2-5; TRBD2 aligns across 9 bases. Sequencing was performed on PBMCs. CDR3 loop: CASSFEAGGRETQYF. DNA for the CDR3: TGTGCCAGCAGCTTTGAAGCGGGAGGACGAGAGACCCAGTACTTC.